Following are 26 T cell receptor beta chains from one sample sequenced in a study of shared clonotypes between healthy human individuals. Using immunoSEQ multiplex PCR, the repertoire was profiled, and TCRdb retains in-frame clones only, with some absent. The sample comprises 2 million to 2.5 million clones, 85% to 95% of which are singletons, and approximately 0.41% rests with the top ten. The sample was naive CD4+ T cells from PBMCs. Subset reported: CD45RA+ positively selected. The source is a man between 18 and 29 years old in good health. Some clones in this sample may be carry-over from other donors' samples.

The genes are TRBV28 and TRBJ2-7, with 7 bases aligning to TRBD1. Germline assignment: CDR1 MDHEN and CDR2 SYDVKM. J lost 7 bases, V lost 6 bases, and 12 bases had no gene match. This CDR3 spans 14 amino acids. CDR3 residues: CASSWGQTSREQYF. The CDR3 coding sequence is TGTGCCAGCAGCTGGGGACAGACCTCCCGGGAGCAGTACTTC.

Only one count was recorded for this clone. The J gene is TRBJ1-1, the V gene TRBV7-9, with 7 bases identical to TRBD1. The germline CDR1 and CDR2 sequences are SEHNR and FQNEAQ (reference sequence). Trimming took 8 bases from V and 6 from J; bases not matched to a gene: 18. This CDR3 comprises 16 residues. In DNA form, the CDR3 reads TGTGCCAGCGGAGATCGACAGGGCTTGATTTACTCTGAAGCTTTCTTT. Its protein product is CASGDRQGLIYSEAFF.

The chain is built from TRBV7-3 and TRBJ1-3, with 11 nucleotides matching TRBD1. There are 15 residues in the CDR3. Germline CDR1 is SGHTA and CDR2 is FQGTGA. V gave up 3 bases and J gave up 6 bases; unmatched junction bases: 4. The CDR3 loop reads CASSLDRGQENTIYF. The DNA for the CDR3 is TGTGCCAGCAGCTTGGACAGGGGGCAGGAAAACACCATATATTTT.

This chain connects TRBV4-1 to TRBJ2-7; 8 positions agree with TRBD2. Germline CDR1 MGHRA, CDR2 YSYEKL. Germline trimming cut 0 bases from V and 9 bases from J; bases unmatched to any gene: 10. The CDR3 is 15 amino acids. CDR3 amino acids: CASSQDASGGLGQYF. Written as DNA, the CDR3 is TGCGCCAGCAGCCAAGATGCGAGCGGGGGCCTGGGGCAGTACTTC.

This chain joins TRBV18 and TRBJ1-5; D not resolved. Germline V CDR1 and CDR2: KGHSH, LQKENI. This CDR3 spans 16 amino acids. V was shortened by 3 bases and J by 0 bases, with 12 bases between the two germline ends. The DNA of the CDR3 is TGTGCCAGCTCACCGTCGACTTACACTAGCAATCAGCCCCAGCATTTT. It specifies CASSPSTYTSNQPQHF.

As concerns this clone: The same CDR3 can be traced to other DNA sequences in this sample. The chain is built from TRBV28 and TRBJ1-2, with a tentative D call TRBD1 (5 bases). Trimming took 2 bases from V and 0 from J, leaving 7 bases between them. The CDR3 loop spans 14 amino acids. The germline CDR1 and CDR2 sequences are MDHEN and SYDVKM. The CDR3 is CASSLQGTNYGYTF. CDR3 bases: TGTGCCAGCAGTTTACAGGGTACTAACTATGGCTACACCTTC.

V and J are TRBV7-6 and TRBJ2-5; 11 nucleotides line up with TRBD1. CDR1 is SGHVS, CDR2 FNYEAQ, per germline. This CDR3 comprises 16 residues. Losses at the gene ends were 5 bases for V and 4 bases for J; bases not matched to a gene: 9. This chain's CDR3 is CASSRGTGTGGETQYF. The CDR3 DNA follows: TGTGCCAGCAGCCGGGGGACCGGGACAGGGGGAGAGACCCAGTACTTC.

This clone showed up just a few times. The CDR3: CASSLTPGQNYEQYF. The CDR3 DNA follows: TGTGCCAGCAGCTTAACCCCGGGACAGAACTACGAGCAGTACTTC. This rearrangement joins TRBV11-2 to TRBJ2-7; 7 bases are a match to TRBD1. The CDR3 contains 15 residues. V was pared by 2 bases and J by 3 bases, with 7 bases of the junction left unmatched. Germline lookup yields CDR1 SGHAT and CDR2 FQNNGV. Variable domain in full (rest from reference TRBV11-2 and TRBJ2-7): EAGVAQSPRYKIIEKRQSVAFWCNPISGHATLYWYQQILGQGPKLLIQFQNNGVVDDSQLPKDRFSAERLKGVDSTLKIQPAKLEDSAVYLCASSLTPGQNYEQYFGPGTRLTVT.

The V gene is TRBV5-1, the J gene TRBJ2-2; D might be TRBD2 (5 bases). The CDR3 contains 15 residues. Trimming left V 1 base short and J 3 bases short, with 10 bases between. Germline CDR1 SGHRS, CDR2 YFSETQ. Here the CDR3 DNA reads TGCGCCAGCAGCTTGTCGCTAGCTGACACCGGGGAGCTGTTTTTT. Encoded protein: CASSLSLADTGELFF. Full variable domain (missing parts from reference TRBV5-1 and TRBJ2-2): KAGVTQTPRYLIKTRGQQVTLSCSPISGHRSVSWYQQTPGQGLQFLFEYFSETQRNKGNFPGRFSGRQFSNSRSEMNVSTLELGDSALYLCASSLSLADTGELFFGEGSRLTVL.

Regarding this clone: This specimen includes other DNA sequences encoding the same CDR3. V and J are TRBV15 and TRBJ2-7, with D unclear. The ends were cut back, 0 bases at V and 2 bases at J, with 5 bases in the middle. The CDR3 sequence is 13 residues long. CDR1 is LNHNV, CDR2 YYDKDF, per germline (reference sequence). For the CDR3, the DNA is TGTGCCACCAGCAGAGAATCTCCCTACGAGCAGTACTTC. Translation: CATSRESPYEQYF.

The chain is built from TRBV27 and TRBJ2-7; 9 bases map to TRBD2. J was trimmed by 5 bases and V by 8 bases; bases with no gene match: 13. Germline loops: CDR1 MNHEY, CDR2 SMNVEV (reference sequence). This CDR3 is built from 15 residues. The CDR3 is CASSRVAGASHEQYF. The CDR3 DNA reads as TGTGCCAGCTCCCGGGTAGCGGGAGCTTCGCACGAGCAGTACTTC.

The rearrangement joins TRBV5-1 to TRBJ1-2; D is ambiguous. CDR3 length: 14 residues. CDR1 is SGHRS and CDR2 is YFSETQ in the germline V gene. V lost 4 bases and J lost 0, with 10 bases in between. The DNA for the CDR3 is TGCGCCAGCAGCCCCTTTACAACTAACTATGGCTACACCTTC. Translated, it gives CASSPFTTNYGYTF.

This clone was seen only once. The rearrangement uses TRBV5-1 and TRBJ2-7, with a tentative D call TRBD1 (5 bases). The CDR3 covers 14 residues. Germline V gene data show CDR1 as SGHRS and CDR2 as YFSETQ. V lost 4 bases, J lost 2 bases, and 13 bases lay in between. CDR3 DNA: TGCGCCAGCAGCGATTCAGGGCGCACCTACGAGCAGTACTTC. As protein: CASSDSGRTYEQYF.

This chain uses TRBV5-1 with TRBJ2-2, with 8 positions matching TRBD1. Trimming removed 0 bases from V and 5 bases from J; junction bases left unmatched: 3. The CDR3 consists of 15 residues. CDR1 is SGHRS, CDR2 YFSETQ, per germline. CDR3 sequence reads: CASSLGRGPTGELFF. CDR3 in DNA: TGCGCCAGCAGCTTGGGCAGGGGGCCGACCGGGGAGCTGTTTTTT.

This chain links TRBV5-1 with TRBJ2-7, with 10 positions matching TRBD1. CDR3 size: 15 residues. The V gene's germline CDR1 is SGHRS and CDR2 YFSETQ. J lost 5 bases, V lost 2 bases, and 7 bases had no gene match. The CDR3 here is CASSFPGQGMHEQYF. The CDR3 DNA is TGCGCCAGCAGCTTCCCGGGACAGGGGATGCACGAGCAGTACTTC.

The chain carries TRBV4-3 and TRBJ2-3; no definite D call. This CDR3 has 14 residues. The V gene's germline CDR1 is LGHNA and CDR2 YSLEER. V was trimmed by 4 bases and J by 2 bases, leaving 10 bases between them. CDR3 DNA: TGCGCCAGCAGCCGATCCCGACCCACAGATACGCAGTATTTT. Its protein product is CASSRSRPTDTQYF.

CDR3 residues: CASTGPNDNEQFF. As DNA, the CDR3 is TGTGCCAGCACCGGGCCTAATGACAATGAGCAGTTCTTC. This chain uses TRBV6-5 with TRBJ2-1; D ambiguous. This CDR3 spans 13 amino acids. Trimming pared 7 bases from V and 5 bases from J, leaving 12 bases between. Per germline, CDR1 MNHEY and CDR2 SVGAGI.

This rearrangement joins TRBV11-2 to TRBJ1-1; tentative D call: TRBD1 (5 bases). Trimming cost V 2 bases and J 6 bases, with 13 bases left between them. This CDR3 has 14 residues. Germline V gene lookup returns CDR1 SGHAT and CDR2 FQNNGV. CDR3 residues: CASSLRTGGAEAFF. CDR3 nucleotide sequence: TGTGCCAGCAGCTTAAGGACGGGGGGGGCTGAAGCTTTCTTT. Looking up the rest from reference TRBV11-2 and TRBJ1-1 gives the full variable domain: EAGVAQSPRYKIIEKRQSVAFWCNPISGHATLYWYQQILGQGPKLLIQFQNNGVVDDSQLPKDRFSAERLKGVDSTLKIQPAKLEDSAVYLCASSLRTGGAEAFFGQGTRLTVV.

The V and J genes are TRBV28 and TRBJ2-3; weak D call: TRBD2 (6 bases). This CDR3 spans 20 amino acids. The germline V gene encodes CDR1 MDHEN and CDR2 SYDVKM. V was shortened by 3 bases and J by 0 bases, with 25 bases between the two germline ends. This CDR3 reads CASSFSWRVGGSPSTDTQYF. DNA of the CDR3: TGTGCCAGCAGTTTCTCGTGGAGGGTCGGGGGATCACCTAGCACAGATACGCAGTATTTT.

In the case of this clone: Other DNA sequences in this specimen translate into the identical CDR3. The chain uses TRBV5-1 and TRBJ2-7; 9 bases map to TRBD1. The germline gives CDR1 SGHRS, CDR2 YFSETQ. The CDR3 length is 12 residues. V lost 5 bases to trimming and J lost 7 bases; unmatched junction nucleotides: 4. DNA for the CDR3: TGCGCCAGCAGACAGGGGGCGTATGAGCAGTACTTC. This encodes CASRQGAYEQYF.

V usage is TRBV2 and J usage is TRBJ2-5; either TRBD1 or TRBD2 may supply D (5 bases each). Germline lookup yields CDR1 SNHLY and CDR2 FYNNEI. The CDR3 totals 15 residues. The V end lost 5 bases, the J end lost 1 base, and 14 bases lay between the germline ends. This chain's CDR3 is CASSLLPGPQETQYF. CDR3 in DNA: TGTGCCAGCAGTTTACTTCCGGGGCCCCAAGAGACCCAGTACTTC.

CDR3 sequence (DNA): TGTGCCAGCAGTCCGGGGACAGGGCGCTCTGGGGCCAACGTCCTGACTTTC. The encoded protein is CASSPGTGRSGANVLTF. The rearrangement joins TRBV28 to TRBJ2-6; 9 bases map to TRBD1. There are 17 residues in the CDR3. With 5 bases clipped from V and 0 bases from J, the junction kept 5 bases outside the gene matches. The germline V gene has CDR1 MDHEN and CDR2 SYDVKM. The full variable domain, completed using reference TRBV28 and TRBJ2-6, is DVKVTQSSRYLVKRTGEKVFLECVQDMDHENMFWYRQDPGLGLRLIYFSYDVKMKEKGDIPEGYSVSREKKERFSLILESASTNQTSMYLCASSPGTGRSGANVLTFGAGSRLTVL.

The CDR3 DNA is TGTGCCAGCAGCGGACAGGGGCGGGGCACCGGGGAGCTGTTTTTT. Its translation: CASSGQGRGTGELFF. The gene calls are TRBV2 and TRBJ2-2; TRBD1 agrees at 9 bases. Germline V gives CDR1 SNHLY, CDR2 FYNNEI. V was pared by 6 bases and J by 4 bases, with 6 bases of the junction left unmatched. This CDR3 region has 15 residues.

This clone occurred a few times. The genes are TRBV28 and TRBJ2-7; possible D gene TRBD2, 5 bases. The V gene's germline CDR1 is MDHEN and CDR2 SYDVKM. CDR3 length equals 17 residues. The V end was cut by 4 bases, the J end by 2 bases, with 21 bases between. In nucleotides, the CDR3 is TGTGCCAGCAGTTCCCCGAGACTAACTCTGCCCCCCTACGAGCAGTACTTC. Translating gives CASSSPRLTLPPYEQYF. Full variable domain (rest looked up from reference TRBV28 and TRBJ2-7): DVKVTQSSRYLVKRTGEKVFLECVQDMDHENMFWYRQDPGLGLRLIYFSYDVKMKEKGDIPEGYSVSREKKERFSLILESASTNQTSMYLCASSSPRLTLPPYEQYFGPGTRLTVT.

The rearrangement links TRBV7-3 to TRBJ2-1, with D hard to call. The V end was cut by 0 bases, the J end by 9 bases, with 12 bases between. The CDR3 runs to 14 residues. Germline V CDR1 and CDR2: SGHTA, FQGTGA. The DNA of the CDR3 is TGTGCCAGCAGCTTAACGGGGATGTCGGGTGAGCAGTTCTTC. It specifies CASSLTGMSGEQFF.

Of note for this clone: Other nucleotide sequences from this sample produce the same CDR3. V gene TRBV29-1 combines with J gene TRBJ1-1; unclear D gene. V was shortened by 4 bases and J by 0 bases, with 9 bases between the two germline ends. The CDR3 sequence is 13 residues long. Germline values: CDR1 SQVTM, CDR2 ANQGSEA. The CDR3 is CSVGRRLNTEAFF. The CDR3 nucleotides read TGCAGCGTTGGGAGGAGGTTGAACACTGAAGCTTTCTTT.